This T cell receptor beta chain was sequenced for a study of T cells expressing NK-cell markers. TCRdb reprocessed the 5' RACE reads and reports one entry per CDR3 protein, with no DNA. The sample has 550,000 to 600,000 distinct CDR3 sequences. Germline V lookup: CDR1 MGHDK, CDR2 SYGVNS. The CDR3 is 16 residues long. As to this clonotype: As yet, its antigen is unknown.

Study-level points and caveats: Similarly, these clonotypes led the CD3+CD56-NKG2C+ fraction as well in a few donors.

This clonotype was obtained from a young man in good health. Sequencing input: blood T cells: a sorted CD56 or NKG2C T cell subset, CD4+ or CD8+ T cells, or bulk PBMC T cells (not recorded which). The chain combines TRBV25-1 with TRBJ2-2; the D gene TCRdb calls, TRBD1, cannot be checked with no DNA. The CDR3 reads CASSRDRGRINGELFF.